The entry below gives a single T cell receptor (beta chain) sequence along with its context. This clonotype was seen ten or more times. Its antigen is not yet known. Per-base quality was not reported, and no clone a single base away is much larger than it. The germline V gene supplies CDR1 KGHSH and CDR2 LQKENI. The cysteine opens and the phenylalanine closes a CDR3 of 14 amino acids. Just CDR3 DNA is preserved here, 42 bases in frame from base 1. At the junction V is shortened by 1 base and J by 4 bases, with 10 bases in between. TCR repertoires of sorted CD4+ and CD8+ blood T cells from severe aplastic anemia patients and healthy subjects were deep-sequenced in the study. Ficoll-Paque density gradient centrifugation was used to isolate peripheral blood mononuclear cells. Before DNA was extracted, CD4+ and CD8+ T cells were sorted using either FACS or magnetic beads. The sample originates from a study of CD8+CD57+ T cells in acquired aplastic anemia (dated by TCRdb to the late 2010s). A note on the overall study: DNA extracted from sorted CD4+ and CD8+ cells had a mean of roughly 3 ug, with a range of roughly 0.17 to 30 ug. The investigation overall reported the following: Although roughly 29 CD8+ CDR3 sequences were shared by patients and controls, these sequences appeared highly expressed in patients and within the immunodominant clones of patients. Between patients and healthy controls, no significant difference in CD8+ Simpson's diversity was found (P=0.060).

Genomic DNA served as template for TCR beta VDJ combination and CDR3 sequence profiling. TCR repertoire sequencing was run on an Illumina HiSeq 2000. On the study's bioinformatics: Repertoire assessment relied on Simpson's diversity index, CDR3 size and DJ length profiles, and TRBV/TRBJ rearrangement plots. The immunodominant clone was defined as the most abundant DNA sequence in deep sequencing data. CDR3 amino acid sequences were screened for sharing across subjects and were compared with published repertoires and the VDJdb database. Through fastp at Q25 and MiXCR, TCRdb rebuilt clones from the public reads, retaining in-frame beta chains. Rows are combined by CDR3 protein, so each entry shows the most common genes and DNA. V and J calls and clone size were set by TCRdb, not the authors. For this sample the table gives around 250,000 distinct CDR3 sequences, of which roughly 50% were detected only once. Of the sample, under 8.5% falls within the top ten clones.

The clonotype originates from a human donor with severe aplastic anemia or a healthy control (not recorded which). The sequenced sample was sorted CD4+, CD8+, or CD8+CD57+ T cells (not recorded which) from PBMCs. The rearrangement combines TRBV18 with TRBJ1-2; TRBD1 could be the D gene, as 5 bases match. CDR3 loop: CASSPLQGVYGYTF. Read as DNA, the sequence is TGTGCCAGCTCACCACTCCAGGGAGTCTATGGCTACACCTTC.